The present TCR beta chain was sequenced within a study of blood T cell repertoires in COVID-19. As for the study in general: Donors in the United States, Italy and Spain gave samples during acute or convalescent COVID-19.

Trimming took 4 bases from V and 4 from J; bases not matched to a gene: 12. The CDR3 is 18 amino acids. Germline lookup yields CDR1 MNHEY and CDR2 SMNVEV (reference sequence). The assay was immunoSEQ multiplex PCR, and TCRdb's table has in-frame clones only and misses some. The table has about 60,000 clones, approximately 88% seen once. Source material: peripheral blood. The J gene is TRBJ2-6, the V gene TRBV27, with 8 positions matching TRBD1. The origin of this receptor is a human donor in a cohort sampled during active COVID-19. CDR3 loop: CASSSHLGQGVGANVLTF. The DNA of the CDR3 is TGTGCCAGCAGTTCGCACCTCGGACAGGGCGTCGGGGCCAACGTCCTGACTTTC.